These T cell receptor beta chains were read from a single sample in a study of T cells after yellow fever vaccination. MiXCR, applied by TCRdb to the 5' RACE reads, yields one record per CDR3 protein. The sample contains about 350,000 distinct CDR3 sequences, approximately 4% of which appear only once. The input for sequencing was PBMCs, taken 5 days after the yellow fever booster vaccination. These receptors were collected from a young man who received the YFV17D yellow fever vaccine. The CDR3 runs from the conserved cysteine through the conserved F or W. The D gene is left open where the match is weak. Clone size is shown for a subset of rows, as once, few, many or a class of expanded clone.

V gene	D gene	CDR3 length	J gene	clone size	CDR3 DNA	CDR3 protein
TRBV24-1	-	14	TRBJ1-3	-	TGTGCCACCAGACCCGAGGGGGCTGGAAACACCATATATTTT	CATRPEGAGNTIYF
TRBV6-6	-	11	TRBJ1-5	-	TGTGCCAGCAGTTACGATCAGCCCCAGCATTTT	CASSYDQPQHF
TRBV29-1	-	12	TRBJ2-5	many	TGCAGCGTTGGACAGGTGGAAGAGACCCAGTACTTC	CSVGQVEETQYF
TRBV4-1	TRBD2	19	TRBJ2-2	many	TGCGCCAGCAGCACCCTCCGGACTAGCGGGGGTACGAACACCGGGGAGCTGTTTTTT	CASSTLRTSGGTNTGELFF
TRBV7-2	-	15	TRBJ2-7	-	TGTGCCAGCAGCTTAGACGGTGGGATCCTACGCAAGCAGTACTTC	CASSLDGGILRKQYF
TRBV6-5	-	12	TRBJ1-2	few	TGTGCCAGCAAGAAGACAGGCTATGGCTACACCTTC	CASKKTGYGYTF
TRBV7-2	-	13	TRBJ2-3	-	TGTGCCAGCAGCTTCCCGTTCACAGATACGCAGTATTTT	CASSFPFTDTQYF
TRBV4-3	-	15	TRBJ2-3	few	TGCGCCAGCAGCCAAGATCGGCAGCCCGGGGGTCCGCAGTATTTT	CASSQDRQPGGPQYF
TRBV5-1	-	15	TRBJ2-2	many	TGCGCCAGCAGCTTGTTACAGGGGAACACCGGGGAGCTGTTTTTT	CASSLLQGNTGELFF
TRBV6-5	-	14	TRBJ2-1	few	TGTGCCAGCAGTTACGTAACTCAAGGGAATGAGCAGTTCTTC	CASSYVTQGNEQFF
TRBV6-5	-	15	TRBJ2-3	-	TGTGCCAGCAGTTACTCGGGGGCCTACACAGATACGCAGTATTTT	CASSYSGAYTDTQYF
TRBV7-3	-	15	TRBJ2-5	-	TGTGCCAGCAGCCTCGCTGGCGGGGTACAAGAGACCCAGTACTTC	CASSLAGGVQETQYF
TRBV6-5	-	14	TRBJ2-5	-	TGTGCCAGCAGTTCCGGACAGTTCCAAGAGACCGAGTACTTC	CASSSGQFQETEYF
TRBV9	TRBD1	13	TRBJ2-3	few	TGTGCCAGCAGCGAGGGGGCCACAGATACGCAGTATTTT	CASSEGATDTQYF
TRBV5-5	-	13	TRBJ2-1	many	TGTGCCAGCAACGCGAATGAGAGGGACGAGCAGTTCTTC	CASNANERDEQFF
TRBV5-1	-	16	TRBJ1-6	many	TGCGCCAGCAGTCCGACGCCGGGGTTTTATAATTCACCCCTCCACTTT	CASSPTPGFYNSPLHF
TRBV7-9	TRBD2	15	TRBJ2-5	many	TGTGCCAGCAGCTTCGGCGGGGGGGCCGGTGAGACCCAGTACTTC	CASSFGGGAGETQYF
TRBV7-7	-	16	TRBJ2-2	-	TGTGCTAGCAGCCCCCGTGAGGGGGCGAACACCGGGGAGCTGTTTTTT	CASSPREGANTGELFF
TRBV18	-	15	TRBJ2-3	few	TGTGCCAGCCGTCCCGTTCAGGGAACCACAGATACGCAGTATTTT	CASRPVQGTTDTQYF
TRBV7-6	-	15	TRBJ2-7	-	TGTGCCAGCAGCTTAGATGCGGGGCCTCCCTACGAGCAGTACTTC	CASSLDAGPPYEQYF
TRBV2	TRBD1	14	TRBJ1-2	-	TGTGCCAGCAGTGAGACCGGGACAGGATATGGCTACACCTTC	CASSETGTGYGYTF
TRBV29-1	-	13	TRBJ1-2	many	TGCAGCGTTGAGGCAGGGGAATGGTATGGCTACACCTTC	CSVEAGEWYGYTF
TRBV5-1	-	16	TRBJ2-7	-	TGCGCCAGCAGCTGGGGGGGGACAGCTTCCTCCTACGAGCAGTACTTC	CASSWGGTASSYEQYF
TRBV6-2/TRBV6-3	-	12	TRBJ1-1	few	TGTGCCAGTTTTGCGGGGAACACTGAAGCTTTCTTT	CASFAGNTEAFF
TRBV5-6	TRBD2	15	TRBJ2-3	many	TGTGCCAGCAGGATGCTAGGAGCGGGAACAGATACGCAGTATTTT	CASRMLGAGTDTQYF
TRBV10-2	TRBD2	17	TRBJ2-3	-	TGCGCCAGCAGTGGGGCGGCTAGCGGGGGGCGCGTAGATACGCAGTATTTT	CASSGAASGGRVDTQYF
TRBV5-1	TRBD1	15	TRBJ2-5	-	TGCGCCAGCAGTCCCGGACAGGGGGTTCGAGAGACCCAGTACTTC	CASSPGQGVRETQYF
TRBV28	-	13	TRBJ2-5	-	TGTGCCAGCTTGGACGTACCGTTCGAGACCCAGTACTTC	CASLDVPFETQYF
TRBV4-3	TRBD1	16	TRBJ1-5	many	TGCGCCAGCAGCCAAAATGGTGAGGGGGCGAGTCAGCCCCAGCATTTT	CASSQNGEGASQPQHF
TRBV20-1	-	12	TRBJ1-2	many	TGCAGTGCTGCCGAGATTACGGCACGCTACACCTTC	CSAAEITARYTF
TRBV27	TRBD1	16	TRBJ2-1	few	TGTGCCAGCAGTCCTAGATGGACAGGCGGTGACAATGAGCAGTTCTTC	CASSPRWTGGDNEQFF
TRBV5-1	-	15	TRBJ2-1	-	TGCGCCAGCAGCCCCCGGGCGGGGTTTGGCGATGAGCAGTTCTTC	CASSPRAGFGDEQFF
TRBV9	TRBD2	16	TRBJ2-3	-	TGTGCCAGCAGCGTATTTAGCGGGGGGGTCGCAGATACGCAGTATTTT	CASSVFSGGVADTQYF
TRBV3-1	TRBD2	16	TRBJ2-7	few	TGTGCCAGCAGCCAAGGGTCGGGACTAGCGGGGGGCGAGCAGTACTTC	CASSQGSGLAGGEQYF